This T cell receptor (beta chain) emerged from a study of blood T cell repertoires in COVID-19. Measured with immunoSEQ multiplex PCR; TCRdb has only the in-frame clones, and not every one. The sample yields tens of thousands of clones, approximately 88% seen once. Material: peripheral blood. This clonotype was sampled from a human donor in a cohort sampled during active COVID-19.

The chain's CDR3 is CASKGQGFTEAFF. DNA for the CDR3: TGTGCCAGCAAGGGACAGGGGTTCACTGAAGCTTTCTTT. V and J are TRBV28 and TRBJ1-1; 10 bases are a match to TRBD1. The CDR3 has 13 amino acids. CDR1 is MDHEN and CDR2 is SYDVKM in the germline V gene. V lost 7 bases and J lost 4; bases outside the gene matches: 3.